This paragraph covers one T cell receptor beta chain sequence. What it binds is unknown. Clones were read by immunoSEQ multiplex PCR, and TCRdb kept only the in-frame ones, dropping some. Of some 80,000 clones listed, approximately 90% are singletons. This sample was taken from a study of T cell responses to AZD1222 COVID-19 vaccine. Findings and limits, study-wide: Across spike, vaccine-associated CD4 TCRs were found, dominant at 160-218 and 743-854. Most donors were white British and more were female, and clonal diversity was possibly underestimated. Researchers took repertoire samples only after the peak T cell response had come.

The clonotype originates from an adult in good health. This sample comprised peripheral blood, obtained on day 0 of AZD1222 vaccination.

The CDR3 bases are TGCGCCAGCAGCTTGTCCGGGGGACAGGGAGGTTCACCCCTCCACTTT. Encoded protein: CASSLSGGQGGSPLHF. The genes are TRBV5-1 and TRBJ1-6; 9 nucleotides agree with TRBD1. This CDR3 contains 16 residues. J gave up 9 bases and V 1 base, and 8 bases lay outside the gene matches. Germline V lookup: CDR1 SGHRS, CDR2 YFSETQ.